Each of the 9 T cell receptor beta chains below was sequenced from the same sample in a study of blood T cell repertoires in COVID-19. TCRdb's copy holds only in-frame clones and misses some; the assay was immunoSEQ multiplex PCR. This table has around 180,000 clones, 87% appearing once. The sample taken for sequencing was peripheral blood. These receptors were obtained from a man aged 35 to 55 with active or convalescent COVID-19.

In its sample, this clone was seen once. The chain couples TRBV11-3 to TRBJ2-4, with a tentative D call TRBD1 (6 bases). CDR1 and CDR2 (germline): SGHNT, YENEEA. The CDR3 is 13 amino acids. V was cut by 5 bases and J by 4 bases, with 9 bases left in between. CDR3: CASSPTGKNIQYF. CDR3 bases: TGTGCCAGCAGCCCAACAGGGAAAAACATTCAGTACTTC.

This chain connects TRBV9 to TRBJ1-5; D gene uncertain. The V gene's germline CDR1 is SGDLS and CDR2 YYNGEE. The CDR3 runs to 13 residues. The V end was cut by 0 bases, the J end by 7 bases, with 8 bases between. CDR3 sequence: CASSVGQAQPQHF. DNA for the CDR3: TGTGCCAGCAGCGTAGGTCAGGCACAGCCCCAGCATTTT.

This chain joins TRBV6-1 and TRBJ1-6; 7 nucleotides agree with TRBD1. The CDR3 has 16 amino acids. Germline CDR1 is MNHNS and CDR2 is SASEGT. V lost 3 bases, J lost 4 bases, and 6 bases stayed unmatched. For the CDR3, the DNA is TGTGCCAGCAGTGACCCCAGGGGGTCTTATAATTCACCCCTCCACTTT. Amino acid sequence: CASSDPRGSYNSPLHF.

This chain links TRBV11-2 with TRBJ1-1; the D gene is possibly TRBD1 (5 bases). Deletions cut 10 bases from V and 8 bases from J, with 20 bases between. The CDR3 runs to 13 residues. Germline assignment: CDR1 SGHAT and CDR2 FQNNGV. CDR3 sequence: CATSAGPFHEAFF. The CDR3 DNA follows: TGTGCCACTTCGGCGGGACCGTTTCACGAAGCTTTCTTT. The full variable domain, with the rest looked up from reference TRBV11-2 and TRBJ1-1, is EAGVAQSPRYKIIEKRQSVAFWCNPISGHATLYWYQQILGQGPKLLIQFQNNGVVDDSQLPKDRFSAERLKGVDSTLKIQPAKLEDSAVYLCATSAGPFHEAFFGQGTRLTVV.

The chain links TRBV29-1 to TRBJ1-3; D not resolved. CDR1 is SQVTM and CDR2 is ANQGSEA in the germline V gene. The V gene lost 1 base and the J gene lost 2 bases, with 18 bases spanning the gap. This CDR3 spans 17 amino acids. The CDR3 loop is CSVEVAIGGVAGNTIYF. The CDR3 DNA sequence: TGCAGCGTTGAAGTAGCTATCGGCGGGGTTGCTGGAAACACCATATATTTT.

The CDR3 spells CASSEDNHNEQFF. The CDR3 DNA reads TGCGCCAGCAGCGAGGACAACCACAATGAGCAGTTCTTC. The rearrangement uses TRBV5-1 and TRBJ2-1; D is perhaps TRBD1 (5 bases). The CDR3 loop spans 13 amino acids. CDR1 is SGHRS, CDR2 YFSETQ, per germline. Trimming stripped 4 bases from V and 5 bases from J, with 10 bases between.

CDR3 bases: TGTGCCAGCAGCCCGGACTGGCAAGAGACCCAGTACTTC. Its protein product is CASSPDWQETQYF. The genes are TRBV4-2 and TRBJ2-5; possibly TRBD2 for D (5 bases). The CDR3 contains 13 residues. V was cut by 4 bases and J by 2 bases, with 8 bases left in between. CDR1 and CDR2 (germline): LGHNA, YNFKEQ.

The chain is built from TRBV7-9 and TRBJ1-6; a weak D match, TRBD1 (5 bases). Trimming removed 5 bases at V and 7 bases at J, with 12 bases between. Germline CDR1 SEHNR, CDR2 FQNEAQ (reference sequence). The CDR3 runs to 14 residues. This CDR3 is CASSGGGWNSPLHF. The CDR3 DNA sequence: TGTGCCAGCAGCGGCGGGGGGTGGAATTCACCCCTCCACTTT. The full variable domain, in which reference TRBV7-9 and TRBJ1-6 provide the parts outside the CDR3, is DTGVSQNPRHKITKRGQNVTFRCDPISEHNRLYWYRQTLGQGPEFLTYFQNEAQLEKSRLLSDRFSAERPKGSFSTLEIQRTEQGDSAMYLCASSGGGWNSPLHFGNGTRLTVT.

The chain couples TRBV9 to TRBJ1-2; weak D call: TRBD1 (5 bases). Germline CDR1 SGDLS, CDR2 YYNGEE. This CDR3 region has 14 residues. Trimming cost V 4 bases and J 5 bases, with 15 bases left between them. CDR3 DNA: TGTGCCAGCAGCAACCCCGGGACTTTATATGGCTACACCTTC. Translating gives CASSNPGTLYGYTF.